This T cell receptor beta chain was captured in a study of blood T cell repertoires in COVID-19. Study as a whole: COVID-19 samples from acute and convalescent phases originated in the United States, Italy and Spain. T cells, B-cell-depleted T cells, or PBMCs supplied cDNA or gDNA.

V was shortened by 5 bases and J by 5 bases, with 15 bases between the two germline ends. The CDR3 sequence is 14 residues long. Per germline, CDR1 LGHNT and CDR2 FRNRAP. Living in under 30 US areas, the participants were between roughly 18 and 90 years of age. TCRdb's copy holds only in-frame clones and misses some; the assay was immunoSEQ multiplex PCR. The repertoire holds some 120,000 clones, with under 85% as singletons. The V gene is TRBV12-5, the J gene TRBJ1-1; TRBD1 is a possible D gene (5 bases). This sequence originates from a man aged 25 to 45 who had recovered from COVID-19. Input material: PBMCs or T cells enriched from blood (not recorded which). CDR3 coding DNA: TGTGCTAGTGGTCTCCGTGGGGGGAGTACTGAAGCTTTCTTT. This codes for CASGLRGGSTEAFF.